This T cell receptor beta chain was sequenced during a study of persistence of HIV-infected CD4 T cells. Lysates of CMV-infected fibroblasts at about 10 ug/mL stimulated these cells. Sorted nonresponding memory CD4+ T cells were CD40L-negative, CD69-negative, CD45RO-high. The germline V gene has CDR1 LNHDA and CDR2 SQIVND (reference sequence). V was pared by 6 bases and J by 3 bases, with 8 bases of the junction left unmatched. The CDR3 is made up of 15 amino acids. The libraries were made with immunoSEQ version 4 in survey mode. Each sample used up to about 1 ug genomic DNA diluted to around 9.3 ng/uL. Here immunoSEQ multiplex PCR was the method, and the copy in TCRdb shows in-frame clones only, minus some. The data contain tens of thousands of clones, around 76% of them singletons. A single count supports this clone. Antigen: not known.

The sequence was obtained from an adult woman with HIV who was CMV-seropositive. The V and J genes are TRBV19 and TRBJ1-1; the match to TRBD1 covers 9 bases. The sequencing here drew on CD4+ T cells sorted from PBMCs after roughly 18-hour stimulation, taken from a patient who received antiretroviral therapy. CDR3 sequence: CASSIHRGHYTEAFF. The CDR3, as DNA: TGTGCCAGTAGCATTCACAGGGGGCATTACACTGAAGCTTTCTTT.